This is a list of T cell receptor beta chains from one sample in a study of T cells in Graves' hyperthyroidism and ophthalmopathy. TCRdb re-called the multiplex PCR reads through MiXCR, storing one row per CDR3 protein. The sample gives about 480,000 distinct CDR3 sequences, around 22% of which show up once; about 11% is in the top ten. Material: blood. The receptors shown here come from a woman aged 25 to 45 with Graves' ophthalmopathy. The CDR3 runs from the conserved cysteine through the conserved F or W. D genes are given only for firm matches. Not all rows give a size; the values are once, few, many and, for expanded clones, a class.

j_call	v_call	d_call	clone_size	cdr3_aa	cdr3_nt
TRBJ2-7	TRBV19	TRBD1	many	CASSTGGFYFDEQYF	TGTGCCAGTAGTACAGGGGGCTTTTATTTCGACGAGCAGTACTTC
TRBJ2-7	TRBV2	NA	NA	CASSGDSAPYEQYF	TGTGCCAGCAGTGGGGATAGCGCTCCCTACGAGCAGTACTTC
TRBJ1-6	TRBV11-2	TRBD1	NA	CASTLQGVRSNSPLHF	TGTGCCAGCACCCTACAGGGGGTGAGATCCAATTCACCCCTCCACTTT
TRBJ1-5	TRBV28	NA	few	CASSLLYNQPQHF	TGTGCCAGCAGTCTACTATACAATCAGCCCCAGCATTTT
TRBJ2-2	TRBV4-2	NA	many	CASRTEGIGAGELFF	TGTGCCAGCAGGACGGAAGGAATTGGAGCCGGGGAGCTGTTTTTT
TRBJ2-5	TRBV12-3/TRBV12-4	NA	few	CASSSPGTLMTQYF	TGTGCCAGCAGTTCACCGGGGACGTTGATGACCCAGTACTTC
TRBJ1-5	TRBV12-3/TRBV12-4	NA	many	CASSLDFSPRNQPQHF	TGTGCCAGCAGTTTAGACTTCAGTCCCCGCAATCAGCCCCAGCATTTT
TRBJ1-5	TRBV6-5	NA	few	CASSSQWDTASF	TGTGCCAGCAGTTCTCAATGGGACACCGCTTCTTTT
TRBJ1-1	TRBV3-1	TRBD1	many	CASSPGTAWGTEAFF	TGTGCCAGCAGCCCCGGGACAGCATGGGGGACTGAAGCTTTCTTT
TRBJ2-7	TRBV15	NA	few	CATSSPLGYEQYF	TGTGCCACCAGCAGCCCACTGGGATACGAGCAGTACTTC
TRBJ2-7	TRBV4-1	NA	many	CASSQEGLAPSYEQYF	TGCGCCAGCAGCCAAGAAGGGCTAGCGCCCTCCTACGAGCAGTACTTC
TRBJ1-5	TRBV19	TRBD1	NA	CASSIRKGGEGQPQHF	TGTGCCAGTAGTATTCGAAAAGGGGGCGAAGGGCAGCCCCAGCATTTT
TRBJ1-2	TRBV19	NA	many	CASSIQTLLGGYTF	TGTGCCAGTAGTATCCAGACCCTTCTTGGTGGCTACACCTTC